The 9 T cell receptor beta chains below come from one sample, sequenced in a study of STAT5B mutations in CD4+ large granular lymphocyte leukemia. Sequencing was performed with immunoSEQ multiplex PCR; in TCRdb, only in-frame clones are kept and a portion is missing. The repertoire has 25,000 to 40,000 clones, roughly 80% of them found once; the top ten carry about 0.3%. The sequenced material came from CD4+ T cells from blood buffy coats. The receptor source for this set is a human donor in good health.

This clone was counted a few times. The rearrangement joins TRBV4-1 to TRBJ1-1; D gene uncertain. Deletions cut 3 bases from V and 2 bases from J, with 7 bases between. CDR3 length: 13 residues. Germline CDR1 is MGHRA and CDR2 is YSYEKL. CDR3 in amino acids: CASSQGDNTEAFF. In DNA, the CDR3 is TGCGCCAGCAGCCAGGGAGATAACACTGAAGCTTTCTTT.

This clone was seen a few times. V usage is TRBV10-3 and J usage is TRBJ1-5, with unresolved D. Germline values: CDR1 ENHRY, CDR2 SYGVKD. This CDR3 is built from 12 residues. V lost 4 bases and J lost 5, with 6 bases in between. The CDR3 nucleotides are TGTGCCATCAGTGGACTAGATCAGCCCCAGCATTTT. It yields the protein CAISGLDQPQHF.

CDR3: CATSTMTGGLEKLFF. In nucleotides, the CDR3 is TGTGCCACCAGCACAATGACAGGGGGCTTGGAAAAACTGTTTTTT. V is TRBV15 and J is TRBJ1-4, with TRBD1 matching 10 bases. Trimming took 4 bases from V and 8 from J; bases not matched to a gene: 7. The CDR3 extends over 15 amino acids. In germline, CDR1 is LNHNV, CDR2 YYDKDF (reference sequence).

The V call is TRBV2, the J call TRBJ2-3; 12 bases map to TRBD2. Unmatched junction bases numbered 2, after V lost 10 bases and J lost 3 bases. CDR3 length equals 13 residues. Germline CDR1 SNHLY, CDR2 FYNNEI. DNA of the CDR3: TGTGCCATAGGGACTAGCGGGACAGATACGCAGTATTTT. It yields the protein CAIGTSGTDTQYF.

This chain connects TRBV7-3 to TRBJ2-1, with 10 bases matching TRBD2. CDR1 is SGHTA, CDR2 FQGTGA, per germline. The ends lost 5 bases at V and 7 bases at J; junction bases unmatched: 14. The CDR3 has 17 residues. In DNA form, the CDR3 reads TGTGCCAGCAGCCGCAGGGGGAGTCTAGCGGGAGCGAATGAGCAGTTCTTC. This translates into CASSRRGSLAGANEQFF.

This clone was seen just once. This rearrangement joins TRBV4-1 to TRBJ2-7; no firm D call. The CDR3 has 14 amino acids. Germline values: CDR1 MGHRA, CDR2 YSYEKL. V dropped 1 base and J dropped 6 bases, with 13 bases sitting between them. CDR3 loop: CASSQVELAGEQYF. The CDR3 coding sequence is TGCGCCAGCAGCCAAGTGGAATTGGCAGGCGAGCAGTACTTC.

The chain uses TRBV19 and TRBJ2-1; no firm D call. The length of the CDR3 is 11 residues. Germline CDR1 is LNHDA and CDR2 is SQIVND (reference sequence). Trimming cost V 5 bases and J 7 bases, with 6 bases left between them. Here the CDR3 DNA reads TGTGCCAGTAGTGGGGTAAATGAGCAGTTCTTC. This encodes CASSGVNEQFF.

Notes on this clone: The junction differs from germline at one of its ends, possibly a read error. The chain joins TRBV5-3 to TRBJ2-7; 9 bases map to TRBD2. TRBV5-3 belongs to the ORF category, with a function that is uncertain. This CDR3 comprises 14 residues. In DNA, the CDR3 is TGTGCCAGAAGCTTGGGGCTAGCGGGGCTCGGATTTGCCTTC. Protein product: CARSLGLAGLGFAF.

The gene calls are TRBV5-1 and TRBJ2-3; 9 bases align to TRBD2. Per the germline V gene, CDR1 is SGHRS and CDR2 is YFSETQ. The length of the CDR3 is 15 residues. Germline trimming cut 0 bases from V and 4 bases from J; bases unmatched to any gene: 3. In DNA form, the CDR3 reads TGCGCCAGCAGCTTGGCGGCTAGCGGGGCAGATACGCAGTATTTT. Translation: CASSLAASGADTQYF. Complete variable domain (other parts from reference TRBV5-1 and TRBJ2-3): KAGVTQTPRYLIKTRGQQVTLSCSPISGHRSVSWYQQTPGQGLQFLFEYFSETQRNKGNFPGRFSGRQFSNSRSEMNVSTLELGDSALYLCASSLAASGADTQYFGPGTRLTVL.